The 10 T cell receptor beta chains reported below all come from one sample, sequenced in a study of T cell responses to AZD1222 COVID-19 vaccine. The table came from immunoSEQ multiplex PCR; TCRdb's copy has only in-frame clones and leaves some out. The sample contains approximately 80,000 clones, around 90% of which appear only once. Specimen: peripheral blood, collected on day 0 of AZD1222 vaccination. These receptors came from an adult in good health.

The rearrangement links TRBV4-1 to TRBJ1-5; D uncertain. This CDR3 comprises 16 residues. Trimming pared 0 bases from V and 2 bases from J, leaving 11 bases between. CDR1 and CDR2 from the germline V gene are MGHRA and YSYEKL. Written as DNA, the CDR3 is TGCGCCAGCAGCCAAGATGGTGGGTTGGGCAATCAGCCCCAGCATTTT. The encoded protein is CASSQDGGLGNQPQHF.

This clone was picked up a small number of times. The chain couples TRBV7-9 to TRBJ1-2, with TRBD1 matching 10 bases. Germline-derived CDR1 and CDR2 are SEHNR and FQNEAQ (reference sequence). This CDR3 comprises 15 residues. The V segment lost 10 bases and the J segment 0 bases; nucleotides outside the gene matches: 8. The CDR3 DNA reads TGTGCCACTACGACAGGGGGCCCAGCTAACTATGGCTACACCTTC. Its translation is CATTTGGPANYGYTF.

J is TRBJ2-5 and V is TRBV29-1, with D perhaps given as TRBD1 or TRBD2 (5 bases each). V was cut by 7 bases and J by 4 bases, with 22 bases left in between. Germline V CDR1 and CDR2: SQVTM, ANQGSEA. The CDR3 extends over 15 amino acids. In nucleotides, the CDR3 is TGCAGCGCCCGGAACCGGGGCAAGGGGACAGAGACCCAGTACTTC. It is translated as CSARNRGKGTETQYF. The full variable domain, its missing parts supplied by reference TRBV29-1 and TRBJ2-5, is SAVISQKPSRDICQRGTSLTIQCQVDSQVTMMFWYRQQPGQSLTLIATANQGSEATYESGFVIDKFPISRPNLTFSTLTVSNMSPEDSSIYLCSARNRGKGTETQYFGPGTRLLVL.

The chain employs TRBV9 and TRBJ1-1; 8 bases agree with TRBD1. Germline CDR1 is SGDLS and CDR2 is YYNGEE. This CDR3 contains 14 residues. Trimming removed 2 bases from V and 8 bases from J; junction bases left unmatched: 8. The CDR3 DNA is TGTGCCAGCAGCGTTGGACAGGGAGCTAACGAAGCTTTCTTT. Protein: CASSVGQGANEAFF.

This chain joins TRBV9 and TRBJ2-3; no firm D call. Germline CDR1 is SGDLS and CDR2 is YYNGEE. Trimming removed 4 bases at V and 0 bases at J, with 15 bases between. This CDR3 has 16 residues. The chain's CDR3 is CASSPVGITSTDTQYF. For the CDR3, the DNA is TGTGCCAGCAGCCCCGTGGGGATTACTAGCACAGATACGCAGTATTTT.

V gene TRBV6-5 combines with J gene TRBJ1-6, with 9 positions matching TRBD1. Germline assignment: CDR1 MNHEY and CDR2 SVGAGI. Unmatched junction bases numbered 6, after V lost 6 bases and J lost 6 bases. This CDR3 comprises 15 residues. The CDR3, as DNA: TGTGCCAGCAGCGCCGGGACAGGGTTTAATTCACCCCTCCACTTT. It is translated as CASSAGTGFNSPLHF.

This clone was found once. V gene TRBV4-1 combines with J gene TRBJ1-4; 8 bases agree with TRBD1. The CDR3 extends over 15 amino acids. CDR1 and CDR2 (germline): MGHRA, YSYEKL. V was clipped by 3 bases and J by 4 bases; unmatched bases: 4. In nucleotides, the CDR3 is TGCGCCAGCAGCCAGACGGACAGGGATAATGAAAAACTGTTTTTT. This sequence encodes CASSQTDRDNEKLFF.

V gene TRBV27 combines with J gene TRBJ2-1, with TRBD2 matching over 11 bases. J lost 4 bases, V lost 5 bases, and 10 bases had no gene match. The CDR3 contains 17 residues. Germline V CDR1 and CDR2: MNHEY, SMNVEV (reference sequence). The CDR3, as DNA: TGTGCCAGCAGTAGACTAGCGGGACTAGCGGTTTACAATGAGCAGTTCTTC. Its translation is CASSRLAGLAVYNEQFF.

V is TRBV19 and J is TRBJ1-2; maybe TRBD1 (5 bases). The germline CDR1 and CDR2 sequences are LNHDA and SQIVND (reference sequence). Trimming took 2 bases from V and 0 from J, leaving 16 bases between them. CDR3 length: 17 amino acids. The chain's CDR3 is CASSIPRAGIANYGYTF. CDR3 DNA sequence: TGTGCCAGTAGTATACCCAGGGCAGGGATCGCTAACTATGGCTACACCTTC.

This clone came up a few times. This sequence joins TRBV7-9 and TRBJ1-1, with a possible D match to TRBD1 (5 bases). The CDR3 contains 14 residues. Germline V gives CDR1 SEHNR, CDR2 FQNEAQ (reference sequence). V was trimmed by 5 bases and J by 1 base, leaving 11 bases between them. The CDR3 protein is CASSELGGNTEAFF. The CDR3 nucleotides are TGTGCCAGCAGCGAATTGGGGGGGAACACTGAAGCTTTCTTT.